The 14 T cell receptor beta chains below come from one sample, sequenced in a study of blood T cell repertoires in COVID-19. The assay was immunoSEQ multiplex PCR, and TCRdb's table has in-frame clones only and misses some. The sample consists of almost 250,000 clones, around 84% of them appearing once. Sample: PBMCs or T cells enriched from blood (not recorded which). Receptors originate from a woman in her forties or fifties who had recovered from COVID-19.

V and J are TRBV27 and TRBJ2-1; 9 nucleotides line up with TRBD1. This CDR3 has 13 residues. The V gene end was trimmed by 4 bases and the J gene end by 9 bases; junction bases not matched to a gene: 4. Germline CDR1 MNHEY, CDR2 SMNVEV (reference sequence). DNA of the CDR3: TGTGCCAGCAGTTGGGACAGGGTTGGTGAGCAGTTCTTC. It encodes CASSWDRVGEQFF.

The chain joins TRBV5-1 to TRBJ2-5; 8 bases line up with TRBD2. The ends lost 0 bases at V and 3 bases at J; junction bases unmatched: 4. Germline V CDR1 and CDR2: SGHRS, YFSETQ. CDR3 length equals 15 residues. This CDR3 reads CASSLEAGREETQYF. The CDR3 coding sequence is TGCGCCAGCAGCTTGGAGGCCGGGAGGGAAGAGACCCAGTACTTC.

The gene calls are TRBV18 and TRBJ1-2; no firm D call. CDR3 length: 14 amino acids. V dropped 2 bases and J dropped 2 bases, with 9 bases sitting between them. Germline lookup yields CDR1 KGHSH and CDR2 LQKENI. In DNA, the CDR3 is TGTGCCAGCTCACCAAATACAGAGAACTATGGCTACACCTTC. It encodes CASSPNTENYGYTF.

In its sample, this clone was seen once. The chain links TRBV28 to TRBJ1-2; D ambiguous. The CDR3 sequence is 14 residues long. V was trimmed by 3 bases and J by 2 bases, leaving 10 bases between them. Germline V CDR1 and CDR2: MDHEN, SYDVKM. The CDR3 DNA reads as TGTGCCAGCAGTTTCCCCGGAGTGAACTATGGCTACACCTTC. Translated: CASSFPGVNYGYTF.

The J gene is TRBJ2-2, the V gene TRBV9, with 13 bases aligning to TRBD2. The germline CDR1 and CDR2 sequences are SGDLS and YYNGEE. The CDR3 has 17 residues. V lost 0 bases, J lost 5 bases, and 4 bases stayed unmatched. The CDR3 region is CASSVGLAGGYTGELFF. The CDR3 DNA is TGTGCCAGCAGCGTAGGACTAGCGGGAGGCTATACCGGGGAGCTGTTTTTT.

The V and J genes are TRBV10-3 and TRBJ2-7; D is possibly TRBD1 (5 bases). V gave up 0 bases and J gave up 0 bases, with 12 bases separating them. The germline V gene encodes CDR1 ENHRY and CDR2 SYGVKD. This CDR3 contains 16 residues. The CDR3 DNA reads TGTGCCATCAGTGAGTCAGGGGCGGCAAGCTCCTACGAGCAGTACTTC. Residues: CAISESGAASSYEQYF.

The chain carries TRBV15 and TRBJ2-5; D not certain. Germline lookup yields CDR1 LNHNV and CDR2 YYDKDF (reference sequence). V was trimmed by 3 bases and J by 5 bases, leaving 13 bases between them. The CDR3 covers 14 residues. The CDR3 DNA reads TGTGCCACCAGCAGGGAGTACAACGTGGAGACCCAGTACTTC. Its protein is CATSREYNVETQYF.

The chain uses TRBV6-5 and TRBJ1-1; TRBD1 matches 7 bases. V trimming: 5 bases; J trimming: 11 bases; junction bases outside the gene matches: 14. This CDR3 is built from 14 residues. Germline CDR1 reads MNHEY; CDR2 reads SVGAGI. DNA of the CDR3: TGTGCCAGCAGTAACCGTGAGGGGGCGATGGTTGCTTTCTTT. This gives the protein CASSNREGAMVAFF.

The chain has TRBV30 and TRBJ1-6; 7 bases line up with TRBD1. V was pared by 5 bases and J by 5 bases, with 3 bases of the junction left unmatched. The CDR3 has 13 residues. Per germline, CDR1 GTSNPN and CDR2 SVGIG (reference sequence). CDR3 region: CAWAGTDNSPLHF. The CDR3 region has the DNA TGTGCCTGGGCCGGGACAGATAATTCACCCCTCCACTTT.

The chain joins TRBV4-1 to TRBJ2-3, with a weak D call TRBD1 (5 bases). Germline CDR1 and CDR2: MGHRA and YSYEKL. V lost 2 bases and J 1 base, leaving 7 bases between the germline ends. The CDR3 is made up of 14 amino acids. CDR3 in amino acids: CASSQLTGTDTQYF. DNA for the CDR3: TGCGCCAGCAGCCAACTGACAGGCACAGATACGCAGTATTTT.

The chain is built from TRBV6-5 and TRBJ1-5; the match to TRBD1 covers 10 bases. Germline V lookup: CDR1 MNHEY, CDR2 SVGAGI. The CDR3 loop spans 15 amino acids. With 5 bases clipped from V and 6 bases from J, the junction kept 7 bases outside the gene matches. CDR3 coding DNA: TGTGCCAGCAGTCAGACAGGGGGCCAGAGTCAGCCCCAGCATTTT. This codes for CASSQTGGQSQPQHF.

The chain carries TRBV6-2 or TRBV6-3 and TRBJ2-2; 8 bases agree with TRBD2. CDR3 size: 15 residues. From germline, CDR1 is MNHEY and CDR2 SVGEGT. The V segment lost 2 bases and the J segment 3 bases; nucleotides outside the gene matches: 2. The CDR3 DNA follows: TGTGCCAGCAGTTACGGACTAGCCTACACCGGGGAGCTGTTTTTT. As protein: CASSYGLAYTGELFF.

The CDR3 DNA follows: TGTGCCAGCTCACCGACAGGGAAAGATACGCAGTATTTT. This codes for CASSPTGKDTQYF. This chain joins TRBV18 and TRBJ2-3; the match to TRBD1 covers 7 bases. Germline CDR1 and CDR2: KGHSH and LQKENI. J gave up 5 bases and V 3 bases, and 2 bases lay outside the gene matches. CDR3 length: 13 residues. Drawing the rest from reference TRBV18 and TRBJ2-3, the complete variable domain is NAGVMQNPRHLVRRRGQEARLRCSPMKGHSHVYWYRQLPEEGLKFMVYLQKENIIDESGMPKERFSAEFPKEGPSILRIQQVVRGDSAAYFCASSPTGKDTQYFGPGTRLTVL.

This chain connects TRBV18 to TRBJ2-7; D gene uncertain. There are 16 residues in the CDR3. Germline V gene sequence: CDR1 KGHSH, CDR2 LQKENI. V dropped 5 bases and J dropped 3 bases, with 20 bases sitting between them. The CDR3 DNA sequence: TGTGCCAGCTCATCAAGTAGATCAAGCCTGATCTACGAGCAGTACTTC. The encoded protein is CASSSSRSSLIYEQYF. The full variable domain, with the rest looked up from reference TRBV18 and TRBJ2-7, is NAGVMQNPRHLVRRRGQEARLRCSPMKGHSHVYWYRQLPEEGLKFMVYLQKENIIDESGMPKERFSAEFPKEGPSILRIQQVVRGDSAAYFCASSSSRSSLIYEQYFGPGTRLTVT.